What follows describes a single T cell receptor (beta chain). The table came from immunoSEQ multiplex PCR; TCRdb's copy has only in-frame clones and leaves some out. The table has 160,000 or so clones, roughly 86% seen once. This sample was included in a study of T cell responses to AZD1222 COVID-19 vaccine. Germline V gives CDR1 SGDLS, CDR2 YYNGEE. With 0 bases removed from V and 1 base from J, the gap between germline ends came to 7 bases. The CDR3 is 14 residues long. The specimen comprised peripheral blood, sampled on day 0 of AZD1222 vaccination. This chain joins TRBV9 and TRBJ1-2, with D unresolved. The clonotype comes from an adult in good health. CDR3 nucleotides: TGTGCCAGCAGCGTAGGGCGGGTTAACTATGGCTACACCTTC. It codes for CASSVGRVNYGYTF.